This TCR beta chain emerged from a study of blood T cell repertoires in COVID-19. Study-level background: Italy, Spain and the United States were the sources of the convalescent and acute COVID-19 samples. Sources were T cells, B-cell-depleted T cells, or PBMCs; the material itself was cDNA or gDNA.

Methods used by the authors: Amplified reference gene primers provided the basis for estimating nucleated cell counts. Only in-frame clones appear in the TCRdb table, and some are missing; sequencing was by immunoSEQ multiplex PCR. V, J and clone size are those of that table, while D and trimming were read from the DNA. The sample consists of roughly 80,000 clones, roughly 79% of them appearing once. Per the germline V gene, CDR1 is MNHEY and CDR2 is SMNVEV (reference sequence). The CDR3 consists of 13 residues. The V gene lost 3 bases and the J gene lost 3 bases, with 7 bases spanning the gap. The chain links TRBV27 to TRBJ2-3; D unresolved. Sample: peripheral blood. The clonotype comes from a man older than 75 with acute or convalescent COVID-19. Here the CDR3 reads CASSFRETDTQYF. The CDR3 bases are TGTGCCAGCAGTTTTCGAGAAACAGATACGCAGTATTTT.